A single sample gave rise to the 14 T cell receptor beta chains below, sequenced in a study of T cells after yellow fever vaccination (dated by TCRdb to the late 2010s). Taken with the paper, the label for treatment or condition translates to: live attenuated yellow fever vaccine strain. Library construction relied on 5' RACE. The sequencing machine was an Illumina NovaSeq 6000. The public sequencing data were trimmed at Q25 with fastp and processed into clonotypes with MiXCR by TCRdb, which kept only in-frame beta chains. One record per CDR3 amino acid sequence lists the most common genes and DNA. This sample comprises 200,000 to 250,000 distinct CDR3 sequences, 2.5% to 3.5% of them detected only once. 3.2% of the sample is in the top ten clones. Source: CD4+ T cells sorted from PBMCs, taken 10 days after the yellow fever booster vaccination. These receptors all stem from a man between 18 and 35 years old who received the YFV17D yellow fever vaccine.

The CDR3 bases are TGTGCCAGCAGTTGGAAGACACCCATGAACACTGAAGCTTTCTTT. Amino acids: CASSWKTPMNTEAFF. The rearrangement uses TRBV6-5 and TRBJ1-1; no firm D call. This CDR3 has 15 amino acids. Per the germline V gene, CDR1 is MNHEY and CDR2 is SVGAGI. The ends were cut back, 4 bases at V and 0 bases at J, with 12 bases in the middle.

There are a few counts of this clonotype. The CDR3 nucleotides are TGTGCCAGTAGTATCAGGAGGGGGCATCAGCCCCAGCATTTT. Translated: CASSIRRGHQPQHF. The genes are TRBV19 and TRBJ1-5, with TRBD1 matching 7 bases. Germline V gene lookup returns CDR1 LNHDA and CDR2 SQIVND (reference sequence). The CDR3 has 14 residues. Losses at the gene ends were 3 bases for V and 5 bases for J; bases not matched to a gene: 4.

This clonotype was counted at least ten times. The chain is built from TRBV7-2 and TRBJ2-7, with TRBD1 as a possible D gene (7 bases). The CDR3 spans 15 residues. Germline CDR1 is SGHTA and CDR2 is FQGNSA. Trimming cost V 5 bases and J 2 bases, with 16 bases left between them. CDR3 region: CASSPRGTVTYEQYF. As DNA, the CDR3 is TGTGCCAGCAGCCCCCGGGGGACAGTCACCTACGAGCAGTACTTC.

J is TRBJ2-7 and V is TRBV11-2; 9 nucleotides match TRBD2. The trim removed 2 bases at V and 2 bases at J, leaving 4 bases unmatched. Germline CDR1 reads SGHAT; CDR2 reads FQNNGV. This CDR3 is 15 amino acids long. DNA for the CDR3: TGTGCCAGCAGCTTATTGAGCGGGGGGCCCTACGAGCAGTACTTC. Amino acid sequence: CASSLLSGGPYEQYF.

In this sample, this clonotype turned up a few times. The rearrangement joins TRBV5-1 to TRBJ2-3; a weak D match, TRBD2 (6 bases). Germline CDR1 is SGHRS and CDR2 is YFSETQ. Between the trimmed V and J ends, which lost 6 bases and 1 base, there was a span of 18 bases. The CDR3 runs to 16 residues. The CDR3 nucleotides read TGCGCCAGCACCCCAGGTCAGGCTAGCGGCACAGATACGCAGTATTTT. This codes for CASTPGQASGTDTQYF.

This chain uses TRBV6-1 with TRBJ1-2, with unresolved D. V lost 2 bases to trimming and J lost 6 bases, with 19 bases between them. Per germline, CDR1 MNHNS and CDR2 SASEGT. This CDR3 is built from 16 residues. In nucleotides, the CDR3 is TGTGCCAGCAGTGAATCCGGACGTGGAGGGCGGAATGGCTACACCTTC. Translation: CASSESGRGGRNGYTF.

This clonotype was recorded at least ten times. The chain combines TRBV5-4 with TRBJ1-1, with D possibly being TRBD1 (5 bases). This CDR3 contains 17 residues. CDR1 and CDR2 (germline): SGHNT, YYREEE (reference sequence). With 4 bases removed from V and 0 bases from J, the gap between germline ends came to 19 bases. CDR3 nucleotide sequence: TGTGCCAGCAGCCCCGATCCAGACAGTCTGATGAACACTGAAGCTTTCTTT. Translated, it gives CASSPDPDSLMNTEAFF.

At least ten counts were recorded for this clonotype. The rearrangement uses TRBV4-3 and TRBJ2-3, with D tentatively TRBD1 (5 bases). This CDR3 contains 14 residues. Germline V gives CDR1 LGHNA, CDR2 YSLEER. The V and J ends lost 3 bases and 1 base respectively, with 8 bases between them. In DNA form, the CDR3 reads TGCGCCAGCAGCCAGCAGGGTGGCACAGATACGCAGTATTTT. It specifies CASSQQGGTDTQYF.

The chain has TRBV7-3 and TRBJ2-3; TRBD2 matches at 8 bases. In germline, CDR1 is SGHTA, CDR2 FQGTGA. This CDR3 comprises 15 residues. V gave up 5 bases and J gave up 0 bases; unmatched junction bases: 4. The CDR3 is CASSRGGRSTDTQYF. The CDR3 coding sequence is TGTGCCAGCAGCCGCGGGGGGCGGAGCACAGATACGCAGTATTTT.

Ten or more counts support this clonotype. The rearrangement uses TRBV5-1 and TRBJ2-3; the match to TRBD2 covers 10 bases. The CDR3 has 14 amino acids. Germline CDR1 SGHRS, CDR2 YFSETQ. After removal of 6 bases from V and 6 bases from J, the junction contained 7 bases not matched to a gene. CDR3 nucleotides: TGCGCCAGCAATCGAGCGGGGGGGCAGGATACGCAGTATTTT. Translation: CASNRAGGQDTQYF.

A few counts support this clonotype. The chain couples TRBV7-2 to TRBJ2-5; 7 bases agree with TRBD2. J lost 3 bases, V lost 2 bases, and 3 bases had no gene match. The CDR3 length is 14 residues. The germline gives CDR1 SGHTA, CDR2 FQGNSA. CDR3 sequence: CASSLTRGEETQYF. CDR3 in DNA: TGTGCCAGCAGCTTAACTCGGGGGGAAGAGACCCAGTACTTC.

This clonotype was counted many times. This rearrangement joins TRBV7-2 to TRBJ1-4; TRBD1 is a possible D gene (6 bases). The V and J ends lost 4 bases and 11 bases respectively, with 20 bases between them. Germline CDR1 and CDR2: SGHTA and FQGNSA. This CDR3 has 15 amino acids. CDR3 DNA: TGTGCCAGCAGCTCCGAGGCAGGGGCCCCTGGGAAACTGTTTTTT. Its protein product is CASSSEAGAPGKLFF. Full variable domain (missing parts from reference TRBV7-2 and TRBJ1-4): GAGVSQSPSNKVTEKGKDVELRCDPISGHTALYWYRQSLGQGLEFLIYFQGNSAPDKSGLPSDRFSAERTGGSVSTLTIQRTQQEDSAVYLCASSSEAGAPGKLFFGSGTQLSVL.

In this sample, this clonotype turned up many times. The rearrangement uses TRBV7-2 and TRBJ1-1; no clear D. CDR1 and CDR2 (germline): SGHTA, FQGNSA. The V and J ends lost 2 bases and 6 bases respectively, with 13 bases between them. The CDR3 has 14 residues. The CDR3 DNA reads TGTGCCAGCAGCTTATTAATCCGAGCAGCTGAAGCTTTCTTT. Translation: CASSLLIRAAEAFF.

This clonotype was detected ten times or more. The rearrangement links TRBV7-9 to TRBJ2-3; no reliable D call. The V end was cut by 5 bases, the J end by 1 base, with 7 bases between. The CDR3 is 13 residues long. The V gene's germline CDR1 is SEHNR and CDR2 FQNEAQ (reference sequence). DNA of the CDR3: TGTGCCAGCAGCGGGGTCGGCACAGATACGCAGTATTTT. Translated, it gives CASSGVGTDTQYF.